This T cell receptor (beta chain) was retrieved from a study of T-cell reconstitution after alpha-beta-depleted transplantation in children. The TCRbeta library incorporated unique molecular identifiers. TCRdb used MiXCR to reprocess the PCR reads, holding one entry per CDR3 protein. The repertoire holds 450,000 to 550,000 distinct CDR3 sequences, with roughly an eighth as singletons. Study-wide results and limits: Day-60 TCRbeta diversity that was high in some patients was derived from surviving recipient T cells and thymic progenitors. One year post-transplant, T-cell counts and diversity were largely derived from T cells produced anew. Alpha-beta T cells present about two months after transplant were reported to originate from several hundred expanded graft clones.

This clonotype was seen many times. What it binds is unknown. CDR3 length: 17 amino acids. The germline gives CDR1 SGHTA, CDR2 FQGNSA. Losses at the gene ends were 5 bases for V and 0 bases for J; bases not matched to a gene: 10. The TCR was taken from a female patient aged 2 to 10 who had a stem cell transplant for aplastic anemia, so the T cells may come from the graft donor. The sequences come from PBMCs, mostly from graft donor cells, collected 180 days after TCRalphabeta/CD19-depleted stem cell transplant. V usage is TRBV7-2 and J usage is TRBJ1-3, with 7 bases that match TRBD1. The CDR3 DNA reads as TGTGCCAGCAGCCACCGGGACAGAGCCTCCTCTGGAAACACCATATATTTT. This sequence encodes CASSHRDRASSGNTIYF.